This T cell receptor beta chain was recorded in a study of T-cell memory formation after mild COVID-19. Each CDR3 protein gets one entry after TCRdb re-called the 5' RACE reads with MiXCR. Of fewer than 95,000 distinct CDR3 sequences in the sample, about an eighth were seen once. Study results and limitations: Clones that shrank (day 15 to 85) were balanced CD4/CD8, whereas later expanders leaned CD4+.

This clonotype was counted at least ten times. The antigen remains unidentified. Sequenced sample: PBMCs or a T cell subset sorted from them (not recorded which). The TCR comes from an adult woman who had mild COVID-19 (a few samples of this study predate the infection). Cell type and time point are not known.

The CDR3 loop reads CASSLGGQETQYF. The CDR3 DNA reads TGTGCCAGCAGCTTAGGCGGACAAGAGACCCAGTACTTC. This chain links TRBV7-6 with TRBJ2-5; no definite D call. CDR3 length equals 13 residues. The V end lost 1 base, the J end lost 2 bases, and 5 bases lay between the germline ends. Germline V gives CDR1 SGHVS, CDR2 FNYEAQ.